This is a list of T cell receptor beta chains from one sample in a study of cytomegalovirus exposure and HLA in healthy donors. Sequenced by immunoSEQ multiplex PCR; TCRdb stores in-frame clones only, minus some. The sample has about 130,000 clones, 75% to 90% seen once; the top ten hold 1.5% to 2%. The sequenced sample was PBMCs. All receptors come from a woman under 30 in good health and CMV-seronegative. The CDR3 runs from the conserved cysteine through the conserved F or W. A D gene is named only where the DNA matches it firmly. Where a row states a size, it is once, few, many or the class of an expanded clone; other rows omit it.

CDR3nt,CDR3aa,abundance,v_gene,d_gene,j_gene
TGTGCCAGAAGCTTGCTGGGGGGTGCAAATGAGCAGTTCTTC,CARSLLGGANEQFF,-,TRBV5-3,-,TRBJ2-1
TGCGCCAGCAGCCTAAGGGTAGGGAGCGGATCCTACAATGAGCAGTTCTTC,CASSLRVGSGSYNEQFF,-,TRBV4-1,-,TRBJ2-1
TGCGCCAGCATCTTCAATACGGACAGCTACAATGAGCAGTTCTTC,CASIFNTDSYNEQFF,-,TRBV5-1,-,TRBJ2-1
TGTGCCAGCAGTTACCAGGCGGGGGGCACTGAAGCTTTCTTT,CASSYQAGGTEAFF,-,TRBV6-5,-,TRBJ1-1
TGTGCCAGCAGCTTCCAGGGGACAGCTAATGAAAAACTGTTTTTT,CASSFQGTANEKLFF,-,TRBV11-3,TRBD1,TRBJ1-4
TGTGCCAGCAGCCAGTTGTCTGGGACAGCCGGTGAAAAACTGTTTTTT,CASSQLSGTAGEKLFF,-,TRBV14,TRBD1,TRBJ1-4
TGTGCCAGCAGTTTAGAACTATCCCCGAGGGAGCAGTACTTC,CASSLELSPREQYF,once,TRBV28,-,TRBJ2-7
TGTGCCAGCAGCTTGGCCACACTAGCGGGAGGGCCCGCCGGGGAGCTGTTTTTT,CASSLATLAGGPAGELFF,-,TRBV11-2,TRBD2,TRBJ2-2
TGTGCCAGCAGCTTAGGTTCGGGAGGCACAGATACGCAGTATTTT,CASSLGSGGTDTQYF,-,TRBV7-2,-,TRBJ2-3
TGCAGCGTGACAGGGGGCTATGGCTACACCTTC,CSVTGGYGYTF,-,TRBV29-1,TRBD1,TRBJ1-2
TGCGCCAGCAGCGTGGACCGGGTGGCGTACGAGCAGTACTTC,CASSVDRVAYEQYF,-,TRBV5-1,-,TRBJ2-7
TGTGCCAGCAGCGCCGGGACAGGGGGAGAGACCCAGTACTTC,CASSAGTGGETQYF,-,TRBV5-6,TRBD1,TRBJ2-5
TGTGCCACCAGCAGAGACGAGAGAGCGGGAGGGCCGGGCGAGCAGTACTTC,CATSRDERAGGPGEQYF,-,TRBV15,TRBD2,TRBJ2-7
TGTGCCAGCAGTTCCGGGACTAGTGAGGGGGATGAGCAGTTCTTC,CASSSGTSEGDEQFF,-,TRBV6-5,TRBD2,TRBJ2-1
TGCGCCAGCAGCTTACTAGCGGGAGGAGACGAGCAGTACTTC,CASSLLAGGDEQYF,-,TRBV5-1,TRBD2,TRBJ2-7
TGTGCCTGGACCGGACTAGCGGCCTACAATGAGCAGTTCTTC,CAWTGLAAYNEQFF,-,TRBV30,TRBD2,TRBJ2-1
TGCAGCGTCGCCGGGGAAACCACTATTCTAAACTATGGCTACACCTTC,CSVAGETTILNYGYTF,-,TRBV29-1,-,TRBJ1-2
TGCAGCGTGGACAGGGGGCGGGTTGGCTACACCTTC,CSVDRGRVGYTF,-,TRBV29-1,TRBD1,TRBJ1-2
TGTGCCAGCAGCCCAAACAGGGGTACCTACAATGAGCAGTTCTTC,CASSPNRGTYNEQFF,once,TRBV11-3,TRBD1,TRBJ2-1
TGTGCCAGTAGTACCACTCTAGCGACCCACCTTTACGAGCAGTACTTC,CASSTTLATHLYEQYF,-,TRBV19,-,TRBJ2-7
TGTGCCAGCAGCTTGGGGTTGGGGGGGCCCCAAGAGACCCAGTACTTC,CASSLGLGGPQETQYF,-,TRBV5-6,-,TRBJ2-5
TGTGCCAGCGGACACCGTAACGAGCAGTACTTC,CASGHRNEQYF,-,TRBV6-5,-,TRBJ2-7
TGTGCCAGTAGTATATGGGACAGGAACACAGATACGCAGTATTTT,CASSIWDRNTDTQYF,-,TRBV19,TRBD1,TRBJ2-3
TGTGCCAGCAGCTTAATCCAGGGGGCGTATTACGAGCAGTACTTC,CASSLIQGAYYEQYF,-,TRBV7-9,TRBD1,TRBJ2-7
TGCGCCAGCGGCCGGGTCCCCCCGACCACTGAAGCTTTCTTT,CASGRVPPTTEAFF,-,TRBV5-1,-,TRBJ1-1
TGTGCCAGCAGCGTTGAAGCGGGAGGGCCGTACAATGAGCAGTTCTTC,CASSVEAGGPYNEQFF,-,TRBV9,TRBD2,TRBJ2-1
TGTGCCAGCAGTGAATTCGATAGGACTAGCGGGAATGAGCAGTTCTTC,CASSEFDRTSGNEQFF,-,TRBV6-1,TRBD2,TRBJ2-1
TGCGCCAGCAGCCAAACAGCAGAAACCGGGGAGCTGTTTTTT,CASSQTAETGELFF,-,TRBV10-2,-,TRBJ2-2
TGTGCCAGCAGCTTTACTAGCGGTTCCTACAATGAGCAGTTCTTC,CASSFTSGSYNEQFF,-,TRBV5-6,TRBD2,TRBJ2-1
TGTGCCAGCAGTCAAACGGGACAGGTCTATGGCTACACCTTC,CASSQTGQVYGYTF,-,TRBV28,TRBD1,TRBJ1-2
TGTGCCAGCAGTGGGCAGCGGGAGGACTCCTACGAGCAGTACTTC,CASSGQREDSYEQYF,-,TRBV25-1,TRBD2,TRBJ2-7
TGTGCCAGCTCCCCCCGGGGGCAGGGGACAGACCACGAGCAGTACTTC,CASSPRGQGTDHEQYF,-,TRBV6-7,-,TRBJ2-7
TGTGCCAGCAGCCCCCCGCCCAGGGGCCCTGGGGCCAACGTCCTGACTTTC,CASSPPPRGPGANVLTF,-,TRBV7-6,-,TRBJ2-6
TGTGCCAGCAGACGACACCAGACGGATAGCAATCAGCCCCAGCATTTT,CASRRHQTDSNQPQHF,-,TRBV6-6,-,TRBJ1-5
TGTGCCAGCAGCTTTCCGAACTTTCCAAACATTCAGTACTTC,CASSFPNFPNIQYF,-,TRBV5-4,-,TRBJ2-4
TGTGCCAGCAGTTTCGGGACTAGTATAAACGAGCAGTACTTC,CASSFGTSINEQYF,-,TRBV28,TRBD2,TRBJ2-7
TGTGCCAGCAGCCTCGCGAGGGACGAGCAGTACTTC,CASSLARDEQYF,few,TRBV5-8,-,TRBJ2-7
TGTGCCAGCAAACAGGGGGCAAATACGCAGTATTTT,CASKQGANTQYF,-,TRBV19,TRBD1,TRBJ2-3
TGTGCCAGTAGTATAGAAACTAGCGGGTACAATGAGCAGTTCTTC,CASSIETSGYNEQFF,once,TRBV19,TRBD2,TRBJ2-1